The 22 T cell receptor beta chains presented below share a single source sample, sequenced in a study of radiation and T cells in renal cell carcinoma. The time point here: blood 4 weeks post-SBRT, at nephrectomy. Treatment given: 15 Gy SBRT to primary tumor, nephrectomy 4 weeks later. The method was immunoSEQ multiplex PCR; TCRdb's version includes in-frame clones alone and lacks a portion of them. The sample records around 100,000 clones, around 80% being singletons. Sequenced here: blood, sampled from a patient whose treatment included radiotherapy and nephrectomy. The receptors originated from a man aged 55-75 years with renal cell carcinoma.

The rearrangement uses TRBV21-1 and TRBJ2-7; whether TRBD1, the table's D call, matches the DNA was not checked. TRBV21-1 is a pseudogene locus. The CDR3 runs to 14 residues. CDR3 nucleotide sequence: TGTGCCAGCAGCAAAGAAACAGGTTCCTACGAGCAGTACTTC. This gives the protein CASSKETGSYEQYF.

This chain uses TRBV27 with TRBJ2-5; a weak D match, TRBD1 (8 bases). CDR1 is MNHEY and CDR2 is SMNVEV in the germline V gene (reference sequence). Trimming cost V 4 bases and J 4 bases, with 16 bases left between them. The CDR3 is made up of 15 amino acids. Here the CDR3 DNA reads TGTGCCAGCAGTTCCACGACAGGGGAGGGAGAGACCCAGTACTTC. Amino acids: CASSSTTGEGETQYF.

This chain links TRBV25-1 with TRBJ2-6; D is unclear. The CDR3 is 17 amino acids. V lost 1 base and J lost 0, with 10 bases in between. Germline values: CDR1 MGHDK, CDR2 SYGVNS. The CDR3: CASSESISYSGANVLTF. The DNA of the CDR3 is TGTGCCAGCAGTGAATCAATCTCTTACTCTGGGGCCAACGTCCTGACTTTC.

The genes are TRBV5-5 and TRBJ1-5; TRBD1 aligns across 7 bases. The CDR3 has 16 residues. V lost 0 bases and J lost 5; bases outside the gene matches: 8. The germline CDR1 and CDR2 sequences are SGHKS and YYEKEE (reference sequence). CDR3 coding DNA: TGTGCCAGCAGCTTGGACGACAGGGCCCTCTATCAGCCCCAGCATTTT. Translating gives CASSLDDRALYQPQHF.

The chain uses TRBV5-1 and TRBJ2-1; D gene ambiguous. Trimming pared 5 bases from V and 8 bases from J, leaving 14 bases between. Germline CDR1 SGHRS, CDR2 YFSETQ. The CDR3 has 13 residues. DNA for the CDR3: TGCGCCAGCAGTTTAAGATACCAGGATGAGCAGTTCTTC. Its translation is CASSLRYQDEQFF.

The CDR3 region has the DNA TGTGCCAGCAGAACCTACGAGCAGTACTTC. Translation gives CASRTYEQYF. This chain connects TRBV6-5 to TRBJ2-7; D is undetermined. The CDR3 is made up of 10 amino acids. Germline assignment: CDR1 MNHEY and CDR2 SVGAGI. V dropped 6 bases and J dropped 2 bases, with 2 bases sitting between them.

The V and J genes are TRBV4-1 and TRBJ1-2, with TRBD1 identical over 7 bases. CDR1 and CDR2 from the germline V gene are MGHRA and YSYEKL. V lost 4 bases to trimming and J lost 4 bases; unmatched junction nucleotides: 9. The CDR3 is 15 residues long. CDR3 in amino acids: CASSPYKQGPYGYTF. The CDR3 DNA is TGCGCCAGCAGCCCCTATAAACAGGGGCCCTATGGCTACACCTTC.

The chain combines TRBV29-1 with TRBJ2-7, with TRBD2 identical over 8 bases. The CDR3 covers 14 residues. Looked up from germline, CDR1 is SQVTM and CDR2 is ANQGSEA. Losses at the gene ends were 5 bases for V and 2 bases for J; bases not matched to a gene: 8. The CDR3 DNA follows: TGCAGCGTTACTATTAGCGGGAAAGCCTACGAGCAGTACTTC. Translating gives CSVTISGKAYEQYF.

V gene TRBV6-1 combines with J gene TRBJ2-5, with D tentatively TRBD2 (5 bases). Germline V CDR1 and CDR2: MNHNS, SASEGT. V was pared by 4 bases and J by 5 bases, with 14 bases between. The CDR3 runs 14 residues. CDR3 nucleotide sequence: TGTGCCAGCAGTGGAATCGGCCCGGGGGAGACCCAGTACTTC. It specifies CASSGIGPGETQYF.

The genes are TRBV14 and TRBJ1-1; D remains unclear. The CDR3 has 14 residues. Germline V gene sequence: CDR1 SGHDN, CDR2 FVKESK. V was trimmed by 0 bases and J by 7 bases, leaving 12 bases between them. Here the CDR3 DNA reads TGTGCCAGCAGCCAAGACGTCGGCTCCATTGAAGCTTTCTTT. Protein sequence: CASSQDVGSIEAFF.

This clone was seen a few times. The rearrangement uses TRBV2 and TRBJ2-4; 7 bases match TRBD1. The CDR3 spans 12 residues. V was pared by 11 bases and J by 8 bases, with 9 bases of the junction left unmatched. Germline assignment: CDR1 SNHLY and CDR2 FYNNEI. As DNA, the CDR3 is TGTGCCGGAAGAGGGGGCGAAGACATTCAGTACTTC. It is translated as CAGRGGEDIQYF.

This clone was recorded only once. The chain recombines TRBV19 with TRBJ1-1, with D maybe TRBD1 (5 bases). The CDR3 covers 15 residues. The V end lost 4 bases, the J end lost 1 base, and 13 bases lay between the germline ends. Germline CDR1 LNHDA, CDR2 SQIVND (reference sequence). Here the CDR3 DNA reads TGTGCCAGTAGTAGTTTTCTGGGACGGAACACTGAAGCTTTCTTT. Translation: CASSSFLGRNTEAFF.

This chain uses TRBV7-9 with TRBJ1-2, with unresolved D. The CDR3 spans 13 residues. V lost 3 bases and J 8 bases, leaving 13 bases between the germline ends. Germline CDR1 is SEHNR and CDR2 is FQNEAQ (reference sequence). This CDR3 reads CASSFQGQEGYTF. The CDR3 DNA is TGTGCCAGCAGCTTCCAAGGGCAGGAAGGCTACACCTTC.

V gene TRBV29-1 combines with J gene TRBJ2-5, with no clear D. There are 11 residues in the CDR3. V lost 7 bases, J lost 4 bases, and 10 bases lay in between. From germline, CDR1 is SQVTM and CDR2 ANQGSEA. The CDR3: CSAGQAETQYF. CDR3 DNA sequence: TGCAGCGCCGGCCAGGCAGAGACCCAGTACTTC.

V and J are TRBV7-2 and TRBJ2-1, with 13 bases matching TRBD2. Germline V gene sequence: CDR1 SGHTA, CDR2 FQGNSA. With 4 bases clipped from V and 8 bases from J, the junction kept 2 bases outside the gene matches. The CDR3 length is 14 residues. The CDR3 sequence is CASSSGLAGDEQFF. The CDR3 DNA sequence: TGTGCCAGCAGCTCCGGACTAGCGGGAGATGAGCAGTTCTTC.

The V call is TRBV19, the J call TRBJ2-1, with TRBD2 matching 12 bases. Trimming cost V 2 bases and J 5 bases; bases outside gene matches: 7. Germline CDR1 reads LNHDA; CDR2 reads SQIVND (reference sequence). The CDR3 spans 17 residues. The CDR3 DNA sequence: TGTGCCAGTAGTATAAAAACTTCTAGCGGGAGGGACAATGAGCAGTTCTTC. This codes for CASSIKTSSGRDNEQFF.

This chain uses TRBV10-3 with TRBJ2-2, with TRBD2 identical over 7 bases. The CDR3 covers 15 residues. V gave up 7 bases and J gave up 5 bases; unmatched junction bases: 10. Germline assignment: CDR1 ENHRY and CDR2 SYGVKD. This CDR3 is CAIKSGTVSTGELFF. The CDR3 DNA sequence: TGTGCCATCAAAAGCGGGACGGTATCAACCGGGGAGCTGTTTTTT.

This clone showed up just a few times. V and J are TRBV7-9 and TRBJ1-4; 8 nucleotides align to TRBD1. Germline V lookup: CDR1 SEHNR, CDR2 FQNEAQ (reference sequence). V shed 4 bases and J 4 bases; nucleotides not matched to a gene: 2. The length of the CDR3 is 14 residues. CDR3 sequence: CASSWGQDNEKLFF. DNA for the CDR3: TGTGCCAGCAGCTGGGGACAGGATAATGAAAAACTGTTTTTT.

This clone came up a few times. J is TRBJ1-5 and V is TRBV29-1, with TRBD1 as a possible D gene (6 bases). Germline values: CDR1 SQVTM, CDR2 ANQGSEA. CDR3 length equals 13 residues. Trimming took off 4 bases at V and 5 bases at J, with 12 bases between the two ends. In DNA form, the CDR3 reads TGCAGCGTTGGGCAGTCAGGGGATCAGCCCCAGCATTTT. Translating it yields CSVGQSGDQPQHF. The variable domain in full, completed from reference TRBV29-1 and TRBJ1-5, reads SAVISQKPSRDICQRGTSLTIQCQVDSQVTMMFWYRQQPGQSLTLIATANQGSEATYESGFVIDKFPISRPNLTFSTLTVSNMSPEDSSIYLCSVGQSGDQPQHFGDGTRLSIL.

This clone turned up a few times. The chain's CDR3 is CASSEGREKLFF. The DNA for the CDR3 is TGCGCCAGCAGTGAGGGGCGTGAAAAACTGTTTTTT. The J gene is TRBJ1-4, the V gene TRBV10-2; D is ambiguous. This CDR3 spans 12 amino acids. The germline V and J ends were trimmed by 2 bases and 7 bases, with 5 bases remaining between them. CDR1 is WSHSY and CDR2 is SAAADI in the germline V gene.

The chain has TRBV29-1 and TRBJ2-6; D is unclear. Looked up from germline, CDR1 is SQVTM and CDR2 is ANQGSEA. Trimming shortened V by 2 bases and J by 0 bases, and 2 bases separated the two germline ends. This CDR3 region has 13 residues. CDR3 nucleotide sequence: TGCAGCGTTGAATCCTCTGGGGCCAACGTCCTGACTTTC. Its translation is CSVESSGANVLTF.

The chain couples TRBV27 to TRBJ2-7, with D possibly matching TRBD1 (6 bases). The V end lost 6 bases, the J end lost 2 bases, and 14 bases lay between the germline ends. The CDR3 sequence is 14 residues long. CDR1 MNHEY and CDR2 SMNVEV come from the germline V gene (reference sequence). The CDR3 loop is CASRFRQGPYEQYF. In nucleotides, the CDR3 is TGTGCCAGCAGATTTAGGCAGGGGCCCTACGAGCAGTACTTC.